The 2 T cell receptor beta chains below were found in one sample sequenced in a study of CD8+CD57+ T cells in acquired aplastic anemia. The authors sequenced patients whose flow cytometry had shown CD8+CD57+ cell expansion. Genomic DNA templated the TCR beta VDJ and CDR3 profiling. Using its own MiXCR run on the reads, TCRdb lists one record per CDR3 protein. The sample gives 150,000 to 170,000 distinct CDR3 sequences, just over 50% of which show up once; less than 15% is in the top ten. The sequenced material came from sorted CD4+, CD8+, or CD8+CD57+ T cells (not recorded which) from PBMCs. All receptors derive from a human donor with aplastic anemia.

This clonotype was observed a few times. V gene TRBV15 combines with J gene TRBJ2-7; TRBD1 agrees at 10 bases. Losses at the gene ends were 5 bases for V and 4 bases for J; bases not matched to a gene: 5. The CDR3 runs to 14 residues. Germline V gene sequence: CDR1 LNHNV, CDR2 YYDKDF (reference sequence). The CDR3 region has the DNA TGTGCCACCAGCGGGGACAGGGGCGGGTACGAGCAGTACTTC. This encodes CATSGDRGGYEQYF.

The rearrangement links TRBV19 to TRBJ2-1, with 9 bases fitting TRBD2. The V gene end was trimmed by 6 bases and the J gene end by 9 bases; junction bases not matched to a gene: 15. The CDR3 is made up of 16 amino acids. Germline V gene sequence: CDR1 LNHDA, CDR2 SQIVND (reference sequence). CDR3 protein: CASSTLAGVAGAEQFF. The CDR3 nucleotides read TGTGCCAGTAGCACTCTAGCCGGGGTAGCGGGAGCTGAGCAGTTCTTC.